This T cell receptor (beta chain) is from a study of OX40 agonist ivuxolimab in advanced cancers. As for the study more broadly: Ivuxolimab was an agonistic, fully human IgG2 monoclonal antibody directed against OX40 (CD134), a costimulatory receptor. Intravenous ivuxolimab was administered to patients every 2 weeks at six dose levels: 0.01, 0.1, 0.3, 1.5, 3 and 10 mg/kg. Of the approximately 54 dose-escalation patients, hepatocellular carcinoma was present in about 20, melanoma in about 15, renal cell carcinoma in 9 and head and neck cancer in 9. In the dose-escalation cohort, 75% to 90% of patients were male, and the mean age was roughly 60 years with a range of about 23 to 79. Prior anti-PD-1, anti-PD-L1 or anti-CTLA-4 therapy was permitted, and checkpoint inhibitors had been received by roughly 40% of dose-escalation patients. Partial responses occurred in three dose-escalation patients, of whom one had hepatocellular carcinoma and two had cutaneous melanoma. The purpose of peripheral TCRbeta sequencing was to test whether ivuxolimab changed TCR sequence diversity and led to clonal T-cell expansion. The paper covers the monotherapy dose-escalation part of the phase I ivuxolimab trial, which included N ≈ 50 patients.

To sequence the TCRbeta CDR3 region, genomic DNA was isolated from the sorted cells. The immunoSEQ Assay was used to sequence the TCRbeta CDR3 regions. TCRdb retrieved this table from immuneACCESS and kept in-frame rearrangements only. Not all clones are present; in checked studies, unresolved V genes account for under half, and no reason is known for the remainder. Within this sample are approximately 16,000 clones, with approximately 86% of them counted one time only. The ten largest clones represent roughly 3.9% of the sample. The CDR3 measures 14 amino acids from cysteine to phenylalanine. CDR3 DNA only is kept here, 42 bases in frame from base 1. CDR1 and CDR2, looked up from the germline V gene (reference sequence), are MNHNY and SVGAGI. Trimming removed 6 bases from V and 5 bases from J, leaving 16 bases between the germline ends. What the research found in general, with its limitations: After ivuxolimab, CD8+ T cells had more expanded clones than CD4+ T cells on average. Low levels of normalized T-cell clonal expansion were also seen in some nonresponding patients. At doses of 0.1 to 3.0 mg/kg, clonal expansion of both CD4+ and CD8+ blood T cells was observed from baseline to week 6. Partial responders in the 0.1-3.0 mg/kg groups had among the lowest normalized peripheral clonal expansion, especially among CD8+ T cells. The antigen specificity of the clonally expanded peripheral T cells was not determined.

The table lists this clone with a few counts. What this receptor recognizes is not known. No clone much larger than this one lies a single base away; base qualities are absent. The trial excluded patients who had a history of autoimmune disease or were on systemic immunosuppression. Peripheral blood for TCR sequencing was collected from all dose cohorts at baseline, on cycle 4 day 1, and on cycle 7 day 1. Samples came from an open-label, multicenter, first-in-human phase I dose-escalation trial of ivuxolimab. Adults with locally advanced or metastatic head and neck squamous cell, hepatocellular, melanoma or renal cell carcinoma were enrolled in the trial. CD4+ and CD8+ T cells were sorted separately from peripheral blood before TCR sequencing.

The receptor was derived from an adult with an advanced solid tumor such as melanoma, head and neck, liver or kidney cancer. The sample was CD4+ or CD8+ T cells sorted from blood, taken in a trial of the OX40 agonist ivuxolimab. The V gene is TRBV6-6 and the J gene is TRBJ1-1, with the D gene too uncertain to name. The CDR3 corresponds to CASSQEEGRTEAFF. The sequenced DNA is TGTGCCAGCAGCCAGGAGGAGGGTCGGACTGAAGCTTTCTTT.